This TCR beta chain was recorded in a study of T cell responses to AZD1222 COVID-19 vaccine. As for this clone: What it recognizes is unknown.

V shed 8 bases and J 9 bases; nucleotides not matched to a gene: 10. Germline V CDR1 and CDR2: LNHDA, SQIVND (reference sequence). This CDR3 is 13 amino acids long. Libraries were prepared by immunoSEQ multiplex PCR; TCRdb keeps only in-frame clonotypes and omits some of them. Of about 180,000 clones detected, roughly 94% appear once; the ten largest clones hold more than 1.5%. The study, taken as a whole, reports: Increases in Spike-specific TCR breadth and depth were seen after two AZD1222 doses.

The rearrangement uses TRBV19 and TRBJ2-1; 7 nucleotides align to TRBD1. The sequencing used peripheral blood, collected 28 days after the second AZD1222 dose. This TCR came from an adult who received the AZD1222 COVID-19 vaccine. The CDR3 sequence: CASSGQARGEQFF. The CDR3 DNA is TGTGCCAGTTCCGGACAGGCAAGAGGTGAGCAGTTCTTC.